This section outlines one T cell receptor beta chain sequence together with its context. The antigen is undetermined. In germline, CDR1 is SGHTA, CDR2 FQGNSA. V was pared by 3 bases and J by 9 bases, with 18 bases between. The CDR3 loop spans 15 amino acids. PCR used 60 Vbeta primers and 13 Jbeta primers. The table came from immunoSEQ multiplex PCR; TCRdb's copy has only in-frame clones and leaves some out. This sample has more than 130,000 clones, with approximately 80% found just once. The sample comes from a study of cytomegalovirus exposure and HLA in healthy donors. Study observations and caveats: One variant, a missense change in DCLRE1C, was linked in a later analysis to TCR beta V- and J-gene trimming.

The clonotype comes from a male donor in good health and CMV-seronegative. The sample was PBMCs. The V call is TRBV7-2, the J call TRBJ2-1; D might be TRBD2 (6 bases). In DNA form, the CDR3 reads TGTGCCAGCAGCTTCAGTAGGGCTAGCGCAAGTGAGCAGTTCTTC. Translating it yields CASSFSRASASEQFF.